In its sample, the clone carrying this TCR beta chain was seen a few times. The data are from a study of CDR3 diversity in severe acne. Germline CDR1 and CDR2: ENHRY and SYGVKD. The CDR3 is 14 amino acids. V was trimmed by 9 bases and J by 0 bases, leaving 12 bases between them. TCRdb reprocessed the PCR reads with MiXCR, giving one entry per CDR3 protein. The sample shows fewer than 100,000 distinct CDR3 sequences, around 53% of them seen only once. The sequence was collected from a male donor in good health, without acne. The source material was blood. The genes are TRBV10-3 and TRBJ1-3; D remains unclear. The CDR3 bases are TGTGCCATGGGCGACGGATTCTCTGGAAACACCATATATTTT. This codes for CAMGDGFSGNTIYF.